Listed below are T cell receptor beta chains from one sample, sequenced in a study of T cell responses to AZD1222 COVID-19 vaccine. Libraries were prepared by immunoSEQ multiplex PCR; TCRdb keeps only in-frame clonotypes and omits some of them. The table lists some 110,000 clones, roughly 93% of them singletons. The material was peripheral blood, obtained on day 0 of AZD1222 vaccination. Receptor source: an adult in good health. CDR3s include the opening cysteine and the closing phenylalanine or tryptophan. Each record gives: D gene, clone size, J gene, V gene, CDR3 protein, CDR3 DNA. D genes are given only for firm matches. Not every row has a clone size; where given, it reads once, few, many or a size class.

>NA|NA|TRBJ1-4|TRBV6-5
CASWTPRGEKLFF
TGTGCCAGCTGGACTCCCAGAGGGGAAAAACTGTTTTTT
>TRBD2|few|TRBJ2-1|TRBV9
CASSVGGGYDEQFF
TGTGCCAGCAGCGTAGGGGGAGGGTACGATGAGCAGTTCTTC
>NA|NA|TRBJ2-7|TRBV10-2
CAGCASGSYEQYF
TGCGCCGGATGTGCTAGTGGGTCCTACGAGCAGTACTTC
>NA|NA|TRBJ1-2|TRBV12-3/TRBV12-4
CASSPDLNYGYTF
TGTGCCAGCAGTCCAGACCTAAACTATGGCTACACCTTC
>TRBD1|once|TRBJ2-3|TRBV19
CASNSRDRGNSDTQYF
TGTGCCAGTAACTCCCGGGACAGGGGGAATTCAGATACGCAGTATTTT
>NA|NA|TRBJ2-1|TRBV27
CASSLGGHNEQFF
TGTGCCAGCAGTTTAGGGGGGCACAATGAGCAGTTCTTC
>NA|NA|TRBJ1-5|TRBV11-2
CASSHYDTQPQHF
TGTGCCAGCAGCCATTATGACACTCAGCCCCAGCATTTT
>TRBD2|NA|TRBJ2-1|TRBV5-1
CASSVTSGSFYNEQFF
TGCGCCAGCAGCGTGACTAGCGGGAGTTTTTACAATGAGCAGTTCTTC
>NA|NA|TRBJ1-2|TRBV5-8
CASSLGRYGYTF
TGTGCCAGCAGCTTGGGGCGGTATGGCTACACCTTC
>NA|NA|TRBJ1-1|TRBV24-1
CATSVGNTEAFF
TGTGCCACCAGTGTGGGAAACACTGAAGCTTTCTTT
>NA|once|TRBJ1-3|TRBV7-8
CASSLGSNSGNTIYF
TGTGCCAGCAGCTTAGGAAGCAACTCTGGAAACACCATATATTTT
>NA|NA|TRBJ2-4|TRBV25-1
CASSEGQNKNIQYF
TGTGCCAGCAGTGAGGGACAAAACAAAAACATTCAGTACTTC
>NA|NA|TRBJ1-2|TRBV28
CASSLALYGYTF
TGTGCCAGCAGTTTGGCCCTCTATGGCTACACCTTC
>NA|NA|TRBJ2-5|TRBV14
CASSQETQYF
TGTGCCAGCAGCCAAGAGACCCAGTACTTC
>TRBD1|NA|TRBJ2-5|TRBV28
CASSLYGTGAQTQYF
TGTGCCAGCAGTTTATACGGGACAGGGGCCCAGACCCAGTACTTC
>NA|NA|TRBJ1-2|TRBV7-9
CASSLAQGAYGYTF
TGTGCCAGCAGCTTGGCCCAGGGTGCCTATGGCTACACCTTC
>NA|few|TRBJ2-5|TRBV19
CASSRYQGTDGETQYF
TGTGCCAGTAGCCGATACCAGGGGACTGACGGGGAGACCCAGTACTTC
>NA|NA|TRBJ1-1|TRBV5-8
CASSLVGVDTEAFF
TGTGCCAGCAGCTTGGTAGGGGTCGACACTGAAGCTTTCTTT
>TRBD1|few|TRBJ2-2|TRBV2
CASSERTGGANTGELFF
TGTGCCAGCAGTGAAAGGACAGGGGGCGCGAACACCGGGGAGCTGTTTTTT
>NA|NA|TRBJ1-2|TRBV27
CASSLRQGYGYTF
TGTGCCAGCAGTTTGCGGCAGGGGTATGGCTACACCTTC
>NA|NA|TRBJ2-1|TRBV10-3
CAISEGIPFYNEQFF
TGTGCCATCAGTGAGGGGATCCCGTTCTACAATGAGCAGTTCTTC
>NA|once|TRBJ1-2|TRBV5-6
CASSMGPTNYGYTF
TGTGCCAGCAGCATGGGACCGACTAACTATGGCTACACCTTC
>NA|NA|TRBJ1-4|TRBV29-1
CSVAGRGNEKLFF
TGCAGCGTTGCGGGGAGGGGTAATGAAAAACTGTTTTTT
>NA|NA|TRBJ1-1|TRBV19
CASSIGHTGGAEAFF
TGTGCCAGTAGTATAGGCCACACCGGGGGGGCTGAAGCTTTCTTT
>NA|NA|TRBJ1-1|TRBV11-2
CASSEGNTEAFF
TGTGCCAGCAGCGAAGGGAACACTGAAGCTTTCTTT
>NA|NA|TRBJ2-2|TRBV7-3
CASSHLNTGELFF
TGTGCCAGCAGCCACCTGAACACCGGGGAGCTGTTTTTT
>NA|NA|TRBJ1-1|TRBV7-9
CASSLESSSEAFF
TGTGCCAGCAGCTTAGAATCCTCCTCGGAAGCTTTCTTT
>NA|NA|TRBJ1-1|TRBV19
CASSYGSEAFF
TGTGCCAGTAGTTATGGCAGCGAAGCTTTCTTT
>NA|once|TRBJ2-2|TRBV30
CAFDNNTGELFF
TGTGCCTTTGACAATAACACCGGGGAGCTGTTTTTT
>TRBD2|NA|TRBJ2-3|TRBV10-3
CAISDGTSVSLIDTQYF
TGTGCCATCAGTGATGGGACTAGCGTCAGTTTAATAGATACGCAGTATTTT
>NA|NA|TRBJ2-1|TRBV15
CATSRDPPASEDNEQFF
TGTGCCACCAGCAGAGATCCCCCTGCGTCTGAAGACAATGAGCAGTTCTTC
>NA|NA|TRBJ1-1|TRBV6-5
CASTPQGFYEAFF
TGTGCCAGCACTCCACAGGGATTCTATGAAGCTTTCTTT
>TRBD1|NA|TRBJ1-6|TRBV5-1
CASSPGQGASPLHF
TGCGCCAGCAGCCCGGGACAGGGAGCCTCACCCCTCCACTTT
>TRBD2|NA|TRBJ2-5|TRBV5-1
CASSLAGRREETQYF
TGCGCCAGCAGCTTGGCCGGGAGGAGGGAAGAGACCCAGTACTTC
>TRBD1|once|TRBJ1-6|TRBV7-3
CASSLNTGDNSPLHF
TGTGCCAGCAGCTTAAATACAGGGGATAATTCACCCCTCCACTTT
>NA|NA|TRBJ1-5|TRBV2
CASRFRDTNQPQHF
TGTGCCAGCAGATTCCGGGACACCAATCAGCCCCAGCATTTT
>TRBD2|NA|TRBJ2-7|TRBV2
CASSETSGTYEQYF
TGTGCCAGCAGTGAGACTAGCGGCACCTACGAGCAGTACTTC
>NA|NA|TRBJ1-1|TRBV29-1
CSVSFIGQNTEAFF
TGCAGCGTAAGCTTCATTGGACAGAACACTGAAGCTTTCTTT
>NA|NA|TRBJ1-4|TRBV5-4
CASSLDKRGKLFF
TGTGCCAGCAGCTTGGACAAAAGGGGAAAACTGTTTTTT
>TRBD2|NA|TRBJ2-7|TRBV29-1
CSVGGGSSYEQYF
TGCAGCGTTGGCGGCGGGAGCTCCTACGAGCAGTACTTC
>TRBD2|NA|TRBJ2-3|TRBV11-3
CASSPRGTSIDTQYF
TGTGCCAGCAGCCCCCGCGGGACTAGCATAGATACGCAGTATTTT
>NA|NA|TRBJ1-2|TRBV7-8
CASSHAEGGGYGYTF
TGTGCCAGCAGCCATGCGGAAGGGGGTGGGTATGGCTACACCTTC
>TRBD1|NA|TRBJ1-6|TRBV28
CAITTEQGGNSPLHF
TGTGCCATTACGACTGAACAGGGGGGAAATTCACCCCTCCACTTT
>NA|NA|TRBJ1-2|TRBV19
CASSPDRGGLGGYTF
TGTGCCAGTAGTCCCGACCGAGGGGGTTTAGGTGGCTACACCTTC
>NA|NA|TRBJ2-2|TRBV10-1
CASSRRNSGELFF
TGCGCCAGCAGTAGGCGTAATTCCGGGGAGCTGTTTTTT
>TRBD1|NA|TRBJ1-4|TRBV18
CASSPSGTGGEKLFF
TGTGCCAGCTCACCATCGGGGACAGGGGGTGAAAAACTGTTTTTT
>TRBD1|NA|TRBJ1-6|TRBV10-3
CAISESLADRGNSPLHF
TGTGCCATCAGTGAGTCGCTAGCGGACAGGGGAAATTCACCCCTCCACTTT